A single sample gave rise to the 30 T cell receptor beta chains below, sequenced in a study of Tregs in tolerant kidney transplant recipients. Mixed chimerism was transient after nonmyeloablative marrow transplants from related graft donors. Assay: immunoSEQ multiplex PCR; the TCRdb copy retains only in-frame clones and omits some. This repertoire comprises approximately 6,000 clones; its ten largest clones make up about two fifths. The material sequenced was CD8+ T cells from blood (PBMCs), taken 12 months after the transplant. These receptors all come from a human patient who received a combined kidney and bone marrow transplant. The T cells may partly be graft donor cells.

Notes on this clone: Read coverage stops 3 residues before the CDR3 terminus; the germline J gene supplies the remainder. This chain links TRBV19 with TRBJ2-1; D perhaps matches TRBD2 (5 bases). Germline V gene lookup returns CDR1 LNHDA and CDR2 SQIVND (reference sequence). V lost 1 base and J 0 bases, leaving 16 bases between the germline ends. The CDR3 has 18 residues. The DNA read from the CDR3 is TGTGCCAGTAGTATAGGTGGCGGCGGGCTACTCTCCTACAATGAG. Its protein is CASSIGGGGLLSYNE. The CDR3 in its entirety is CASSIGGGGLLSYNEQFF. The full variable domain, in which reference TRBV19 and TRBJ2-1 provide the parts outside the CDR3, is DGGITQSPKYLFRKEGQNVTLSCEQNLNHDAMYWYRQDPGQGLRLIYYSQIVNDFQKGDIAEGYSVSREKKESFPLTVTSAQKNPTAFYLCASSIGGGGLLSYNEQFFGPGTRLTVL.

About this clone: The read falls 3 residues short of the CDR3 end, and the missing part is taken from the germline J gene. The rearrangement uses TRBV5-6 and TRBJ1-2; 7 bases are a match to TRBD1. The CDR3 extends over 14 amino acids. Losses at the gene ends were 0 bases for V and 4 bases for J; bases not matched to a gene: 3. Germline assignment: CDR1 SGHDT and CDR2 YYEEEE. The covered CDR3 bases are TGTGCCAGCAGCTTGGGTCAGGGGGTCTATGGC. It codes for CASSLGQGVYG. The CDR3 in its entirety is CASSLGQGVYGYTF.

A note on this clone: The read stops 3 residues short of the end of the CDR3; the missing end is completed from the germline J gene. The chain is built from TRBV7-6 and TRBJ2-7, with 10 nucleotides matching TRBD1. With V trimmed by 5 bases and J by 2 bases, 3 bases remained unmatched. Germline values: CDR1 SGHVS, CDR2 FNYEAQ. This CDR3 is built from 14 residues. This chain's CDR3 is CASSIGQGAYEQYF. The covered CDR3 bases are TGTGCCAGCAGCATCGGACAGGGGGCCTACGAG.

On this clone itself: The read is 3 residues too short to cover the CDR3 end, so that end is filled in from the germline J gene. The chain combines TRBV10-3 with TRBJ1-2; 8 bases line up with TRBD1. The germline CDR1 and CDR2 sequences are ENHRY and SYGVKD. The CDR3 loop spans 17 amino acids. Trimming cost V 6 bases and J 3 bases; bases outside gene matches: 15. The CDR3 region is CAISPTRAGGVDYGYTF. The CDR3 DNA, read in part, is TGTGCCATCAGCCCCACCCGAGCAGGGGGCGTCGACTATGGC.

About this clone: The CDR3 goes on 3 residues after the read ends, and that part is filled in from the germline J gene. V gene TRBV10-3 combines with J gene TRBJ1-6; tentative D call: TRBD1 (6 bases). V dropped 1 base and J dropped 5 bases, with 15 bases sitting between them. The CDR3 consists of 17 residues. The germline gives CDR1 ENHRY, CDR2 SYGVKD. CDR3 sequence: CAISEWGPTGNNSPLHF. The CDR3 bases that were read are TGTGCCATCAGTGAGTGGGGCCCGACAGGAAATAATTCACCC.

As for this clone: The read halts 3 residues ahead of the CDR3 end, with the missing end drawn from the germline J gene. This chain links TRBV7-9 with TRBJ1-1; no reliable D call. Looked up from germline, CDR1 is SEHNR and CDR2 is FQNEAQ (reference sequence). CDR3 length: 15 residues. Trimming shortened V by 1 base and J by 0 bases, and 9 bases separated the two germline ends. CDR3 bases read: TGTGCCAGCAGCTTAGTGGCGGGTCTGAACACTGAA. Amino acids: CASSLVAGLNTE. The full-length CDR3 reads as CASSLVAGLNTEAFF. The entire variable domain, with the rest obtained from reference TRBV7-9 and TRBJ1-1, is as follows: DTGVSQNPRHKITKRGQNVTFRCDPISEHNRLYWYRQTLGQGPEFLTYFQNEAQLEKSRLLSDRFSAERPKGSFSTLEIQRTEQGDSAMYLCASSLVAGLNTEAFFGQGTRLTVV.

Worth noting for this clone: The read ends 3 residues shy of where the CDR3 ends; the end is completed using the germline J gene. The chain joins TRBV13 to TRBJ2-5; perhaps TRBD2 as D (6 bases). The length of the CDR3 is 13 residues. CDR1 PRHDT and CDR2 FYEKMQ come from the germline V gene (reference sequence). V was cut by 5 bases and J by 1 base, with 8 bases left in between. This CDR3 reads CASSPGGQETQYF. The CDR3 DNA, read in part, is TGTGCCAGCAGCCCCGGGGGCCAAGAGACC.

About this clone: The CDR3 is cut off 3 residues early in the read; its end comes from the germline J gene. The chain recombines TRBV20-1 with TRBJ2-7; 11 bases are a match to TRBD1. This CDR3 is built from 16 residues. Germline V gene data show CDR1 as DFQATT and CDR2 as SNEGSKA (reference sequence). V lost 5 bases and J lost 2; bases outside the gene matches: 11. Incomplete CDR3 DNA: TGCAGTGCTTCCTTAAGCGGGACAGGGGGTCCCTACGAG. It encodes CSASLSGTGGPYE. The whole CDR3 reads CSASLSGTGGPYEQYF.

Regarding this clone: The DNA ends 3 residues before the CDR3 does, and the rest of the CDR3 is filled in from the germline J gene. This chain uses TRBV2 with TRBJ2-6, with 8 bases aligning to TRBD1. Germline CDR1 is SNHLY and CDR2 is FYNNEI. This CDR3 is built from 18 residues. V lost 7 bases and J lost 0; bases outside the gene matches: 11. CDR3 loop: CASIRPGQEISGANVLTF. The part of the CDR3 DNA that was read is TGTGCCAGCATCAGACCGGGACAGGAGATCTCTGGGGCCAACGTC.

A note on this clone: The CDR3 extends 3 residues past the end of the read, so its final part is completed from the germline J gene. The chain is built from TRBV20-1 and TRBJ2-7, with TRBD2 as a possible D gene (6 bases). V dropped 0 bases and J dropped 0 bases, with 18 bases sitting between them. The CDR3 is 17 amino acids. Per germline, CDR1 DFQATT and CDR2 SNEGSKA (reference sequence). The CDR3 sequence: CSARDKVGSGRSYEQYF. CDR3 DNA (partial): TGCAGTGCTAGAGATAAGGTCGGGAGCGGCCGCTCCTACGAG.

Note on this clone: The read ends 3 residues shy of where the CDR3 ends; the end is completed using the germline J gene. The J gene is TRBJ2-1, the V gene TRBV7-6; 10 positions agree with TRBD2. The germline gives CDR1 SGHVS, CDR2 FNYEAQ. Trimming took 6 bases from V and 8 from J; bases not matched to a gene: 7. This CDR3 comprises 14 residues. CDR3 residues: CASSDSGRGDEQFF. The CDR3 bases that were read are TGTGCCAGCAGTGACAGCGGGAGGGGCGATGAG.

This chain's CDR3 is CASSVLKGQGKDEQYF. The sequenced part of the CDR3 DNA is TGCGCCAGCAGCGTCTTGAAAGGACAGGGGAAGGACGAG. This chain links TRBV5-1 with TRBJ2-7, with 9 bases fitting TRBD1. The read is 3 residues too short to cover the CDR3 end, so that end is filled in from the germline J gene. Germline V gives CDR1 SGHRS, CDR2 YFSETQ. This CDR3 has 16 amino acids. After removal of 4 bases from V and 5 bases from J, the junction contained 13 bases not matched to a gene.

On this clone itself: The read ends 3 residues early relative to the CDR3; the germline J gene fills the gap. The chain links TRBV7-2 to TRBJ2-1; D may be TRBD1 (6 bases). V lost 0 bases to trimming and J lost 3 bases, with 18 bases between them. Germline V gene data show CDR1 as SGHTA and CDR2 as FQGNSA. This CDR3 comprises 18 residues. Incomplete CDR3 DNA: TGTGCCAGCAGCTTAGCTAGCTCTCCGGGACATCGCTACAATGAG. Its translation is CASSLASSPGHRYNE. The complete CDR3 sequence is CASSLASSPGHRYNEQFF.

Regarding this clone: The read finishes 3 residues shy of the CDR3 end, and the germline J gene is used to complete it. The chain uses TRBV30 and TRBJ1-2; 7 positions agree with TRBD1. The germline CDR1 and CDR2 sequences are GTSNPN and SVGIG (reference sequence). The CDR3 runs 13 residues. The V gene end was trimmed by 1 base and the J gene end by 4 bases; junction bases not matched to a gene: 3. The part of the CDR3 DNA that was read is TGTGCCTGGAGTGAGGGGGCTGCCTATGGC. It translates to CAWSEGAAYG. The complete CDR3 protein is CAWSEGAAYGYTF.

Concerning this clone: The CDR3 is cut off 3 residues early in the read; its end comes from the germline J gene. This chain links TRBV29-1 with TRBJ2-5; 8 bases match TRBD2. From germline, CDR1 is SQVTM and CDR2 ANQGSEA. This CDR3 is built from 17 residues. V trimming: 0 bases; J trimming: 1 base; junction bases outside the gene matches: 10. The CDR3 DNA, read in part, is TGCAGCGTTGAAGATCCCCAAAGCGGGAGAGCCCAAGAGACC. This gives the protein CSVEDPQSGRAQET. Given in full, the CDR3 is CSVEDPQSGRAQETQYF.

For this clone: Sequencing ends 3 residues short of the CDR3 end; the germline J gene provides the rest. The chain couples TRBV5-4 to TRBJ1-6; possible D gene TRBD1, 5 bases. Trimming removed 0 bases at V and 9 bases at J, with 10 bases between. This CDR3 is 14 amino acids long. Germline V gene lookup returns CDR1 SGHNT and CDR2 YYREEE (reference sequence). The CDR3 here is CASSLVPGGSPLHF. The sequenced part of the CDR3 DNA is TGTGCCAGCAGCTTGGTTCCGGGGGGTTCACCC.

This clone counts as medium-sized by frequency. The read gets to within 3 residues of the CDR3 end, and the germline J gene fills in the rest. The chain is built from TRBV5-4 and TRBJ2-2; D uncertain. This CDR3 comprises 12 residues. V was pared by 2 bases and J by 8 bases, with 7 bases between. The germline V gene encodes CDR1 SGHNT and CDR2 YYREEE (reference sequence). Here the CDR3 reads CASSLGFGELFF. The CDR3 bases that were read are TGTGCCAGCAGCTTAGGTTTTGGGGAG.

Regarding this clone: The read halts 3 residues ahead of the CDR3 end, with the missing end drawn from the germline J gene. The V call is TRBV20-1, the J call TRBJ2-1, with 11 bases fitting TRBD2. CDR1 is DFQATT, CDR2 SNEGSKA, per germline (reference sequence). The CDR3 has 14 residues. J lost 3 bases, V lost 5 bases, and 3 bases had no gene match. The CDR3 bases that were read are TGCAGTGCTGGGGGACTAGCGGACTACAATGAG. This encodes CSAGGLADYNE. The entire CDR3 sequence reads CSAGGLADYNEQFF.

The DNA read from the CDR3 is TGTGCCAGTAGCGCCCGGGACAGGGGGCCTGGAAACACC. The encoded protein is CASSARDRGPGNT. The complete CDR3 protein is CASSARDRGPGNTIYF. J is TRBJ1-3 and V is TRBV19; 12 bases match TRBD1. The read stops 3 residues short of the end of the CDR3; the missing end is completed from the germline J gene. The CDR3 consists of 16 residues. Germline V gives CDR1 LNHDA, CDR2 SQIVND (reference sequence). V gave up 6 bases and J gave up 2 bases; unmatched junction bases: 5.

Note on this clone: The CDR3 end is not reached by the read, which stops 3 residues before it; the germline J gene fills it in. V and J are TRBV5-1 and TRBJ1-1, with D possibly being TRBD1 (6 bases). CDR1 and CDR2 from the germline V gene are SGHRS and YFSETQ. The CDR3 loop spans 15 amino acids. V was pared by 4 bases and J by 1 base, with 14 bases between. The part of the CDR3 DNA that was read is TGCGCCAGCAGCATATCGGGACAAACGAACACTGAA. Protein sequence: CASSISGQTNTE. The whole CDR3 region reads CASSISGQTNTEAFF.

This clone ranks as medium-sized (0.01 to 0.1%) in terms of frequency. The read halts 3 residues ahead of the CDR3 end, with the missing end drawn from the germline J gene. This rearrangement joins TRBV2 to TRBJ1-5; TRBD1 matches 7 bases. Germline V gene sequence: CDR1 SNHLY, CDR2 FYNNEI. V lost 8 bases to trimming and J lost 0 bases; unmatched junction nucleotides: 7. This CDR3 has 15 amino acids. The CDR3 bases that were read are TGTGCCAGCGATCAGGGACAGCTTAGCAATCAGCCC. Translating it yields CASDQGQLSNQP. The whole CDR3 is CASDQGQLSNQPQHF.

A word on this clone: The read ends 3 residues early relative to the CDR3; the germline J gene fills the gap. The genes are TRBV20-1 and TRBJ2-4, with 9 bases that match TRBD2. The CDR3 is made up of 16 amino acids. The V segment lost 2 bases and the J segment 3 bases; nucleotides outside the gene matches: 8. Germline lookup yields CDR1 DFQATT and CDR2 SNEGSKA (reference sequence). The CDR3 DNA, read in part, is TGCAGTGCTAGACATAGACTAGCGGACCGCAAAAACATT. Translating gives CSARHRLADRKNI. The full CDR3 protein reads CSARHRLADRKNIQYF.

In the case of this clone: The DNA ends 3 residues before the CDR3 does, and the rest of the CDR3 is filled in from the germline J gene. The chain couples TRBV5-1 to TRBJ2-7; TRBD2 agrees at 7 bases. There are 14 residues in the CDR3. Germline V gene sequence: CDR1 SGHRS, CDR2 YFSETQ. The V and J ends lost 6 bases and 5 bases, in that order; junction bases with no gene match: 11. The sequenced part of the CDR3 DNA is TGCGCCAGCAAGGGCCCGGGGCTAGCGGACGAG. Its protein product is CASKGPGLADE. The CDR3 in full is CASKGPGLADEQYF. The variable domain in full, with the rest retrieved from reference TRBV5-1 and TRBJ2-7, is KAGVTQTPRYLIKTRGQQVTLSCSPISGHRSVSWYQQTPGQGLQFLFEYFSETQRNKGNFPGRFSGRQFSNSRSEMNVSTLELGDSALYLCASKGPGLADEQYFGPGTRLTVT.

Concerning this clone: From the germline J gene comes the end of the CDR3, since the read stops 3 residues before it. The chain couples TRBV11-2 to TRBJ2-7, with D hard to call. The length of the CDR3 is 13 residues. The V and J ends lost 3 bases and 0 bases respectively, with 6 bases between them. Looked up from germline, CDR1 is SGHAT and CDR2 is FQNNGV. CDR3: CASSLRPSYEQYF. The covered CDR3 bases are TGTGCCAGCAGCTTGCGGCCCTCCTACGAG.

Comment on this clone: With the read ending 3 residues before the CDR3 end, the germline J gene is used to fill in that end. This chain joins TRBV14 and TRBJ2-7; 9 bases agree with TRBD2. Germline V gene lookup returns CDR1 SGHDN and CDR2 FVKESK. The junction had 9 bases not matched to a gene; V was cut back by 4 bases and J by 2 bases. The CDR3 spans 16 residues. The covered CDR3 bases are TGTGCCAGCAGCCCGTTAGCGGGAGTTGGAACCTACGAG. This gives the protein CASSPLAGVGTYE. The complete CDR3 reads CASSPLAGVGTYEQYF.

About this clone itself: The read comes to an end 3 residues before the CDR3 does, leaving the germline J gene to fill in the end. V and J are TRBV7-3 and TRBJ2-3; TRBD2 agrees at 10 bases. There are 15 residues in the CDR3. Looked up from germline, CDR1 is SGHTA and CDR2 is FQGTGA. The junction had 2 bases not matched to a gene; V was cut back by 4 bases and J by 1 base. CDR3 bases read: TGTGCCAGCAGCTCCGGACTAGCGGGCACAGATACG. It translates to CASSSGLAGTDT. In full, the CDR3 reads CASSSGLAGTDTQYF.

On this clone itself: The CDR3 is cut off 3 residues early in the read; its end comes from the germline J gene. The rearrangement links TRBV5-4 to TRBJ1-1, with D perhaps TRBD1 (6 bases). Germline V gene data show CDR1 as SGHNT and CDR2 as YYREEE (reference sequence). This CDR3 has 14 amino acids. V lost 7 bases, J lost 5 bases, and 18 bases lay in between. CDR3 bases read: TGTGCCAGCTTCCCTCACGCAGGGGAGACTGAA. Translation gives CASFPHAGETE. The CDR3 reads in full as CASFPHAGETEAFF.

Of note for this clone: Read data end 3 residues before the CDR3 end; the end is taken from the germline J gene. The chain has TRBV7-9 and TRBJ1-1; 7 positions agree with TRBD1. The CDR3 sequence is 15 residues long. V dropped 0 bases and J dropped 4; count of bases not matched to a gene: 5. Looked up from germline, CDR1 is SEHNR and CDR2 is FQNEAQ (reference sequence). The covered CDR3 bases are TGTGCCAGCAGCTTAGCCGACAGGGAGTTCACTGAA. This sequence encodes CASSLADREFTE. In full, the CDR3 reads CASSLADREFTEAFF.

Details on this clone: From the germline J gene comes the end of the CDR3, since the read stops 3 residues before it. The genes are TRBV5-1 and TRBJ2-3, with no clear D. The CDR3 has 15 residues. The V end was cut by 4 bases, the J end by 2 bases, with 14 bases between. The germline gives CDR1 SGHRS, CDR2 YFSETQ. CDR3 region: CASSPRLEFTDTQYF. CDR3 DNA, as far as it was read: TGCGCCAGCAGCCCCAGACTGGAATTCACAGATACG. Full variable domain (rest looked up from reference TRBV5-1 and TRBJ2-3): KAGVTQTPRYLIKTRGQQVTLSCSPISGHRSVSWYQQTPGQGLQFLFEYFSETQRNKGNFPGRFSGRQFSNSRSEMNVSTLELGDSALYLCASSPRLEFTDTQYFGPGTRLTVL.

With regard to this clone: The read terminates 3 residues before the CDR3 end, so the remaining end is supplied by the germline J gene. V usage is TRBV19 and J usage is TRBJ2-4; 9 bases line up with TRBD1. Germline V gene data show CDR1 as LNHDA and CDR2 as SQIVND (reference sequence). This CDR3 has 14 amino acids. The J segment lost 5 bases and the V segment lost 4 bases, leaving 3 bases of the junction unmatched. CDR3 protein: CASSTGQGENIQYF. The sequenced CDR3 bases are TGTGCCAGTAGTACGGGACAGGGTGAAAACATT.